The rows below give T cell receptor beta chains drawn from one sample of a study of PD-1 blockade in classical Hodgkin lymphoma. Assay used: immunoSEQ multiplex PCR; TCRdb lists only in-frame clones, some missing. The sample records approximately 26,000 clones, approximately 70% being singletons. Sequencing was performed on peripheral blood mononuclear cells (PBMCs), taken before the second cycle of nivolumab. Receptors were obtained from a human donor with classical Hodgkin lymphoma. CDR3s leave out the opening cysteine and the closing phenylalanine or tryptophan. Fields, in order: V gene, CDR3 length, CDR3 protein.

TRBV5-1 | 15 | ASSYFVGHSTTGELF
TRBV11-3 | 13 | ASSLSFWGKNEQF
TRBV9 | 15 | ASSVSGQGMTGTEAF
TRBV7-2 | 11 | ASSLAPTQPQH
TRBV7-9 | 16 | ASSSSGFNLDRTGELF
TRBV6-5 | 11 | ASSYRDEETQY
TRBV6-5 | 11 | ASSGFNTGELF
TRBV5-4 | 13 | ASSLQGVIPDTQY
TRBV9 | 14 | ASSLGIPGPTDTQY
TRBV19 | 14 | ASSLQGAIGANVLT
TRBV5-1 | 15 | ASSPGLAATFSNEQF
TRBV10-3 | 13 | AISVLTSGTYEQY
TRBV28 | 16 | ASSFGTSGVGAYNEQF
TRBV7-8 | 12 | ASSLELQNYGYT
TRBV18 | 13 | ASRPGTGEATEAF
TRBV7-2 | 11 | ASSLSRNSPLH
TRBV4-3 | 15 | ASSQDLRGKGTDTQY
TRBV2 | 17 | ASSEARNRGNLAKNIQY
TRBV7-6 | 11 | ASSLEQNTEAF
TRBV27 | 17 | ASSPTGLAGDPTTYEQY
TRBV1 | 12 | TSSQEGVNTEAF
TRBV18 | 13 | ASSQTGGNNQPQH
TRBV30 | 14 | AWGLNMGLGTDTQY
TRBV19 | 12 | ASSGSRGGETQY
TRBV6-1 | 15 | ASSGRRRGTNTGELF
TRBV6-5 | 12 | ASSSAPLGQPQH
TRBV28 | 14 | ASSLMREITADEQF
TRBV5-1 | 16 | ASSSGLAGGNRNNEQF
TRBV6-1 | 12 | ASSVQQAAGELF
TRBV5-1 | 13 | ASSLQPGGPYEQY
TRBV11-2 | 11 | ASSVGEGVRQY
TRBV4-2 | 13 | ASSLVAGYNNEQF
TRBV6-5 | 9 | ASSSRTEAF
TRBV7-9 | 13 | ASSPLGQGNTEAF
TRBV7-2 | 15 | ASSLEGQGLGGETQY
TRBV19 | 12 | ASSTLGGEYEQY
TRBV19 | 10 | ASSFKGNTIY
TRBV19 | 12 | ASSGPGRGYGYT
TRBV6-5 | 12 | ASSYSTSTDTQY
TRBV7-9 | 9 | ASSLSDTQY
TRBV5-1 | 12 | ASSLGAVDYEQY
TRBV6-5 | 12 | ASSYSSPGGGYT
TRBV7-8 | 13 | ASSLAGKGPGGYT
TRBV9 | 9 | ASSGGETQY